Reported below is one T cell receptor beta chain. What it binds is not known. This sample was taken from a study of vaccination effects on CD4 cells after COVID-19. Whole-study context: Two doses of either BNT162b2 or mRNA-1273 were given to each participant.

CDR3 size: 15 residues. In germline, CDR1 is LGHDT, CDR2 YNNKEL (reference sequence). The V and J ends lost 1 base and 6 bases, in that order; junction bases with no gene match: 6. Viral peptide pools were used in the ViraFEST assay to expand antigen-specific CD4+ T cells, and sequencing came afterward. Upon completion of around 9 days in culture, CD4+ T cells were isolated. The authors exchanged half the medium for IL-2 medium on days 3 and 7. The protocol was immunoSEQ multiplex PCR, while the TCRdb copy is restricted to in-frame clones and leaves out a portion. The table shows approximately 82,000 clones, with about 70% occurring only once. Study-level points and caveats: Only 1 of 255 vaccine-induced clones from healthy vaccinees cross-reacted with common cold coronaviruses.

The source material was CD4+ T cells from PBMCs cultured with HCoV-229E spike peptides, sampled before COVID-19 vaccination. This clonotype originated in a human donor who received a COVID-19 vaccine. The chain is built from TRBV3-1 (or the pseudogene TRBV3-2) and TRBJ2-1, with 7 bases that match TRBD1. The CDR3 nucleotides are TGTGCCAGCAGCCAAGTTACAGGGGTTTCCAATGAGCAGTTCTTC. Translated: CASSQVTGVSNEQFF.